One sample yielded the 31 T cell receptor beta chains listed below, sequenced in a study of blood T cell repertoires in COVID-19. Here immunoSEQ multiplex PCR was the method, and the copy in TCRdb shows in-frame clones only, minus some. The table lists about 180,000 clones, approximately 88% of them singletons, with about 7% in the top ten. The material sequenced was peripheral blood. The receptors here all came from a woman aged 40-49 years with COVID-19, enrolled during active disease.

This sequence joins TRBV19 and TRBJ2-1; 14 nucleotides line up with TRBD2. CDR3 size: 15 residues. Germline V CDR1 and CDR2: LNHDA, SQIVND (reference sequence). V shed 8 bases, J shed 8 bases, and the junction held 8 bases outside the gene matches. The CDR3 coding sequence is TGTGCCAGTCGCTCAGGGACTAGCGGGAGTGATGAGCAGTTCTTC. Its translation: CASRSGTSGSDEQFF.

The chain links TRBV7-9 to TRBJ1-1, with D tentatively TRBD1 (5 bases). The germline gives CDR1 SEHNR, CDR2 FQNEAQ (reference sequence). CDR3 length equals 14 residues. The V end lost 6 bases, the J end lost 8 bases, and 19 bases lay between the germline ends. CDR3 loop: CASSLFPSGEEAFF. The CDR3 region has the DNA TGTGCCAGCAGTCTATTCCCATCGGGGGAGGAAGCTTTCTTT.

The chain joins TRBV5-4 to TRBJ2-5; D uncertain. The CDR3 has 12 residues. The germline CDR1 and CDR2 sequences are SGHNT and YYREEE (reference sequence). The ends were cut back, 0 bases at V and 6 bases at J, with 6 bases in the middle. The DNA for the CDR3 is TGTGCCAGCAGCTTGGATCAGAAGACCCAGTACTTC. Translation gives CASSLDQKTQYF.

This chain links TRBV28 with TRBJ2-3, with 7 bases matching TRBD1. The CDR3 consists of 13 residues. The junction had 6 bases not matched to a gene; V was cut back by 11 bases and J by 1 base. Germline V gene sequence: CDR1 MDHEN, CDR2 SYDVKM. As DNA, the CDR3 is TGTGCCGCAGGGGACAGCCGCACAGATACGCAGTATTTT. It yields the protein CAAGDSRTDTQYF.

This clone was detected a few times. The V gene is TRBV2, the J gene TRBJ2-7, with D uncertain. The CDR3 length is 12 residues. Trimming removed 4 bases from V and 2 bases from J, with 6 bases in between. CDR1 and CDR2 (germline): SNHLY, FYNNEI. In DNA form, the CDR3 reads TGTGCCAGCAGTGCTCAGGCCTACGAGCAGTACTTC. This translates into CASSAQAYEQYF.

This chain joins TRBV19 and TRBJ2-5, with TRBD2 matching over 8 bases. The germline gives CDR1 LNHDA, CDR2 SQIVND (reference sequence). The CDR3 loop spans 14 amino acids. V dropped 7 bases and J dropped 5; count of bases not matched to a gene: 9. CDR3 in DNA: TGTGCCAGTACCATTAGCGGGATAGGTGAGACCCAGTACTTC. As protein: CASTISGIGETQYF. The variable domain in full, completed from reference TRBV19 and TRBJ2-5, reads DGGITQSPKYLFRKEGQNVTLSCEQNLNHDAMYWYRQDPGQGLRLIYYSQIVNDFQKGDIAEGYSVSREKKESFPLTVTSAQKNPTAFYLCASTISGIGETQYFGPGTRLLVL.

The chain links TRBV27 to TRBJ2-7; 10 bases align to TRBD1. The CDR3 is made up of 18 amino acids. V shed 0 bases and J 4 bases; nucleotides not matched to a gene: 12. Germline loops: CDR1 MNHEY, CDR2 SMNVEV (reference sequence). The CDR3 sequence is CASSLSTLPGQGSYEQYF. The CDR3 DNA reads as TGTGCCAGCAGTTTATCAACTCTCCCGGGACAGGGGTCATACGAGCAGTACTTC.

This sequence joins TRBV6-5 and TRBJ1-6; perhaps TRBD1 as D (6 bases). The CDR3 consists of 15 residues. Germline loops: CDR1 MNHEY, CDR2 SVGAGI. V was shortened by 7 bases and J by 5 bases, with 15 bases between the two germline ends. CDR3 in amino acids: CASKRQDSNNSPLHF. DNA for the CDR3: TGTGCCAGCAAACGGCAGGACAGCAATAATTCACCCCTCCACTTT.

V usage is TRBV9 and J usage is TRBJ2-2, with TRBD1 matching over 8 bases. The V gene end was trimmed by 7 bases and the J gene end by 4 bases; junction bases not matched to a gene: 9. This CDR3 is 15 amino acids long. Germline CDR1 is SGDLS and CDR2 is YYNGEE. The CDR3 is CASQTGQGSTGELFF. The CDR3 DNA sequence: TGTGCCAGCCAAACTGGACAGGGAAGCACCGGGGAGCTGTTTTTT.

V usage is TRBV27 and J usage is TRBJ1-3; D remains ambiguous. Germline CDR1 and CDR2: MNHEY and SMNVEV (reference sequence). V shed 5 bases and J shed 2 bases, with 7 bases lying between them. The CDR3 consists of 13 residues. DNA of the CDR3: TGTGCCAGCAGTGAAGAGCCTGGAAACACCATATATTTT. Protein sequence: CASSEEPGNTIYF.

The chain joins TRBV6-4 to TRBJ2-2; D perhaps matches TRBD1 (5 bases). The CDR3 contains 18 residues. The ends were cut back, 6 bases at V and 4 bases at J, with 24 bases in the middle. Germline CDR1 is MRHNA and CDR2 is SNTAGT. The CDR3 DNA follows: TGTGCCAGCAGCGAAAAGGATTCTGGCAGGGAAGGCACCGGGGAGCTGTTTTTT. Translated, it gives CASSEKDSGREGTGELFF.

V usage is TRBV27 and J usage is TRBJ2-7; D is perhaps TRBD1 (6 bases). Germline CDR1 MNHEY, CDR2 SMNVEV (reference sequence). Trimming removed 5 bases from V and 3 bases from J, with 11 bases in between. The CDR3 extends over 13 amino acids. This CDR3 is CASSLGTFYEQYF. Here the CDR3 DNA reads TGTGCCAGCAGTCTTGGGACATTCTACGAGCAGTACTTC.

The chain couples TRBV7-9 to TRBJ1-1, with no clear D. Trimming took 1 base from V and 1 from J, leaving 13 bases between them. The CDR3 length is 16 residues. Germline V gene sequence: CDR1 SEHNR, CDR2 FQNEAQ (reference sequence). CDR3 in amino acids: CASSLEGLRGNTEAFF. DNA for the CDR3: TGTGCCAGCAGCTTAGAAGGTTTGCGGGGGAACACTGAAGCTTTCTTT.

This clone was picked up a small number of times. This chain uses TRBV5-1 with TRBJ2-2, with D possibly matching TRBD1 (6 bases). This CDR3 region has 12 residues. Trimming shortened V by 7 bases and J by 6 bases, and 10 bases separated the two germline ends. CDR1 and CDR2 (germline): SGHRS, YFSETQ. The CDR3 coding sequence is TGCGCCAGCTTAGGGGGACCCGGGGAGCTGTTTTTT. Its protein is CASLGGPGELFF.

The genes are TRBV15 and TRBJ2-5; 7 bases are shared with TRBD2. Germline V gene lookup returns CDR1 LNHNV and CDR2 YYDKDF (reference sequence). The CDR3 sequence is 15 residues long. V lost 3 bases, J lost 4 bases, and 8 bases stayed unmatched. The CDR3 here is CATSRPLGGTETQYF. In DNA, the CDR3 is TGTGCCACCAGCAGGCCCCTGGGGGGGACAGAGACCCAGTACTTC.

The chain is built from TRBV7-2 and TRBJ2-2, with TRBD1 matching over 8 bases. V dropped 1 base and J dropped 3; count of bases not matched to a gene: 4. The CDR3 runs to 16 residues. Germline values: CDR1 SGHTA, CDR2 FQGNSA. The CDR3 DNA follows: TGTGCCAGCAGCTTAGGTTCAGGGGGCTACACCGGGGAGCTGTTTTTT. It is translated as CASSLGSGGYTGELFF.

The rearrangement uses TRBV5-4 and TRBJ1-6; D is unresolved. The CDR3 is 15 amino acids. Trimming stripped 7 bases from V and 0 bases from J, with 11 bases between. The germline gives CDR1 SGHNT, CDR2 YYREEE (reference sequence). CDR3: CASGKGASYNSPLHF. The CDR3 bases are TGTGCCAGCGGCAAGGGAGCCTCCTATAATTCACCCCTCCACTTT.

This chain's CDR3 is CASSVNYGYTF. In DNA form, the CDR3 reads TGTGCCAGCAGCGTAAACTATGGCTACACCTTC. This chain uses TRBV5-5 with TRBJ1-2, with unresolved D. The V end was cut by 4 bases, the J end by 2 bases, with 3 bases between. CDR1 and CDR2 (germline): SGHKS, YYEKEE (reference sequence). The CDR3 is made up of 11 amino acids.

This CDR3 is CASSFETSNTGELFF. CDR3 sequence (DNA): TGCGCCAGCAGCTTCGAGACTTCTAACACCGGGGAGCTGTTTTTT. This chain joins TRBV5-1 and TRBJ2-2; D not certain. Germline V gene data show CDR1 as SGHRS and CDR2 as YFSETQ. The CDR3 contains 15 residues. The germline V and J ends were trimmed by 2 bases and 2 bases, with 10 bases remaining between them.

V is TRBV6-1 and J is TRBJ1-6, with TRBD1 matching 10 bases. The length of the CDR3 is 16 residues. The germline CDR1 and CDR2 sequences are MNHNS and SASEGT. V shed 1 base and J 10 bases; nucleotides not matched to a gene: 7. CDR3 bases: TGTGCCAGCAGTGAAGAGACGACAGGGGGCTGGTCACCCCTCCACTTT. It codes for CASSEETTGGWSPLHF.

This clone showed up just once. The sample holds other DNA sequences that translate to the same CDR3. This chain links TRBV27 with TRBJ2-2; D is undetermined. With 0 bases removed from V and 4 bases from J, the gap between germline ends came to 6 bases. This CDR3 has 14 amino acids. Germline V gene lookup returns CDR1 MNHEY and CDR2 SMNVEV (reference sequence). The CDR3 is CASSLSPGTGELFF. CDR3 DNA sequence: TGTGCCAGCAGTTTATCCCCGGGCACCGGGGAGCTGTTTTTT.

The chain recombines TRBV5-6 with TRBJ1-2, with TRBD1 identical over 9 bases. The CDR3 totals 17 residues. Trimming took 6 bases from V and 7 from J; bases not matched to a gene: 19. Germline V CDR1 and CDR2: SGHDT, YYEEEE. CDR3 coding DNA: TGTGCCAGCAATACTTTGGGACAGGGACCTCTGGGGAGTGGCTACACCTTC. This sequence encodes CASNTLGQGPLGSGYTF.

This chain uses TRBV19 with TRBJ2-7; 10 positions match TRBD1. Germline CDR1 reads LNHDA; CDR2 reads SQIVND (reference sequence). CDR3 size: 15 residues. With V trimmed by 7 bases and J by 0 bases, 6 bases remained unmatched. DNA of the CDR3: TGTGCCAGTACCTCGGGACAGGGGAGCTCCTACGAGCAGTACTTC. Translated, it gives CASTSGQGSSYEQYF. The full variable domain, completed using reference TRBV19 and TRBJ2-7, is DGGITQSPKYLFRKEGQNVTLSCEQNLNHDAMYWYRQDPGQGLRLIYYSQIVNDFQKGDIAEGYSVSREKKESFPLTVTSAQKNPTAFYLCASTSGQGSSYEQYFGPGTRLTVT.

This sequence joins TRBV11-2 and TRBJ2-7; unclear D gene. The germline CDR1 and CDR2 sequences are SGHAT and FQNNGV. The CDR3 is made up of 12 amino acids. Trimming shortened V by 1 base and J by 6 bases, and 7 bases separated the two germline ends. The CDR3 sequence is CASSLAYSEQYF. CDR3 in DNA: TGTGCCAGCAGCTTAGCATACTCCGAGCAGTACTTC.

The chain recombines TRBV19 with TRBJ1-5, with 9 nucleotides matching TRBD1. Germline CDR1 reads LNHDA; CDR2 reads SQIVND (reference sequence). Losses at the gene ends were 4 bases for V and 0 bases for J; bases not matched to a gene: 4. This CDR3 has 16 amino acids. The CDR3: CASSKQGAYSNQPQHF. In DNA form, the CDR3 reads TGTGCCAGTAGTAAACAGGGGGCGTATAGCAATCAGCCCCAGCATTTT. Supplemented by reference TRBV19 and TRBJ1-5, the full variable domain reads DGGITQSPKYLFRKEGQNVTLSCEQNLNHDAMYWYRQDPGQGLRLIYYSQIVNDFQKGDIAEGYSVSREKKESFPLTVTSAQKNPTAFYLCASSKQGAYSNQPQHFGDGTRLSIL.

This clone was seen a single time. The V gene is TRBV3-1 (or the pseudogene TRBV3-2), the J gene TRBJ1-2; no firm D call. The CDR3 has 14 residues. CDR1 and CDR2 from the germline V gene are LGHDT and YNNKEL (reference sequence). V lost 4 bases and J 8 bases, leaving 17 bases between the germline ends. Here the CDR3 DNA reads TGTGCCAGCAGCCCCTTCTCGACTTCCGGGGGCTACACCTTC. Translated, it gives CASSPFSTSGGYTF.

V is TRBV28 and J is TRBJ1-5; 7 bases map to TRBD1. J lost 5 bases, V lost 7 bases, and 8 bases had no gene match. The germline gives CDR1 MDHEN, CDR2 SYDVKM. The CDR3 sequence is 14 residues long. DNA for the CDR3: TGTGCCAGCACCGATCGGGACAGCTATCAGCCCCAGCATTTT. It yields the protein CASTDRDSYQPQHF. The full variable domain, with the rest looked up from reference TRBV28 and TRBJ1-5, is DVKVTQSSRYLVKRTGEKVFLECVQDMDHENMFWYRQDPGLGLRLIYFSYDVKMKEKGDIPEGYSVSREKKERFSLILESASTNQTSMYLCASTDRDSYQPQHFGDGTRLSIL.

The chain uses TRBV27 and TRBJ2-3; 12 nucleotides agree with TRBD2. The CDR3 sequence is 14 residues long. V gave up 5 bases and J gave up 9 bases; unmatched junction bases: 6. Germline CDR1 and CDR2: MNHEY and SMNVEV (reference sequence). For the CDR3, the DNA is TGTGCCAGCAGTAAGGCTAGCGGGAGGGCCACGCAGTATTTT. Its protein product is CASSKASGRATQYF.

The chain couples TRBV5-5 to TRBJ1-5, with TRBD1 matching over 9 bases. The CDR3 contains 19 residues. Germline lookup yields CDR1 SGHKS and CDR2 YYEKEE (reference sequence). The V segment lost 4 bases and the J segment 4 bases; nucleotides outside the gene matches: 18. Written as DNA, the CDR3 is TGTGCCAGCAGCCGTGAACAGGGGGCGTCTGGATCGAGTAATCAGCCCCAGCATTTT. Translated, it gives CASSREQGASGSSNQPQHF.

The chain has TRBV11-2 and TRBJ2-1; 8 positions agree with TRBD1. The CDR3 extends over 14 amino acids. Germline V gives CDR1 SGHAT, CDR2 FQNNGV. Trimming removed 5 bases from V and 2 bases from J; junction bases left unmatched: 2. CDR3 DNA sequence: TGTGCCAGCAGCCAGGGACAGGCCTACAATGAGCAGTTCTTC. Translation gives CASSQGQAYNEQFF. The full variable domain, rest sourced from reference TRBV11-2 and TRBJ2-1, is EAGVAQSPRYKIIEKRQSVAFWCNPISGHATLYWYQQILGQGPKLLIQFQNNGVVDDSQLPKDRFSAERLKGVDSTLKIQPAKLEDSAVYLCASSQGQAYNEQFFGPGTRLTVL.

V and J are TRBV29-1 and TRBJ1-1; D unresolved. Between the trimmed V and J ends, which lost 5 bases and 1 base, there was a span of 8 bases. The CDR3 is 12 residues long. Germline V gives CDR1 SQVTM, CDR2 ANQGSEA. CDR3 protein: CSVLVANTEAFF. The CDR3 DNA sequence: TGCAGCGTTCTGGTAGCGAACACTGAAGCTTTCTTT.